This TCR beta chain stems from a study of cytomegalovirus exposure and HLA in healthy donors. On the study more broadly: About 79% of some 390 genotyped donors fell in the Caucasian-associated ancestry cluster. Notes on the study in general: After further analysis at a later stage, 16,951 TCR beta sequences were associated with HLA alleles at 0.05 false discovery rate. In vitro testing confirmed three CMV-associated chains as specific for CMV antigens. HLA restriction was apparent for most CMV-associated TCR beta chains in a later analysis.

Points on this clone: Its antigen is as yet unknown.

The PCR used 60 Vbeta and 13 Jbeta primers. The repertoire was sequenced with immunoSEQ multiplex PCR; TCRdb's copy has only in-frame clones and lacks some. The table lists about 260,000 clones, approximately 85% of them singletons. Material: PBMCs. The sequence derives from a middle-aged woman in good health and CMV-seropositive.

This CDR3 is CASRTLSSYTDTQYF. In DNA form, the CDR3 reads TGTGCCAGTAGGACTCTTTCCTCTTACACAGATACGCAGTATTTT. This chain uses TRBV19 with TRBJ2-3; the D is unclear. V lost 6 bases and J lost 2, with 15 bases in between. The CDR3 has 15 amino acids. CDR1 LNHDA and CDR2 SQIVND come from the germline V gene (reference sequence).